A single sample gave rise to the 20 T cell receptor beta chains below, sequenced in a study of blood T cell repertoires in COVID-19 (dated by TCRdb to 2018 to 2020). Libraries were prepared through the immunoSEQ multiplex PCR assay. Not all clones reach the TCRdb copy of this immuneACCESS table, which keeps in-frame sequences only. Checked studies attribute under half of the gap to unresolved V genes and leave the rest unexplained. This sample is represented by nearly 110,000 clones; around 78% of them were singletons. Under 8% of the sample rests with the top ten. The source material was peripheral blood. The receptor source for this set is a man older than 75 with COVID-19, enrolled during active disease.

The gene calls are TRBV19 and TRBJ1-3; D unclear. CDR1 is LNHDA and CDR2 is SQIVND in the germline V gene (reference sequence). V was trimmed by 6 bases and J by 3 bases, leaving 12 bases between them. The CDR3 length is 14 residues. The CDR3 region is CASRPTSFGNTIYF. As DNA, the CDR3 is TGTGCCAGTAGACCAACGAGTTTTGGAAACACCATATATTTT.

The CDR3 reads CASSAGLAEEQYF. The CDR3, as DNA: TGTGCCAGCAGTGCGGGACTAGCGGAGGAGCAGTACTTC. The rearrangement joins TRBV25-1 to TRBJ2-7; 11 bases line up with TRBD2. J lost 7 bases, V lost 4 bases, and 3 bases had no gene match. This CDR3 is built from 13 residues. Per the germline V gene, CDR1 is MGHDK and CDR2 is SYGVNS.

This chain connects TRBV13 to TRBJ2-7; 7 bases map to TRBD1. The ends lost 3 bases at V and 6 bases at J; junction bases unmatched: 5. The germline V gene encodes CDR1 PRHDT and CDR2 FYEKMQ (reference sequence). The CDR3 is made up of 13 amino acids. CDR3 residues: CASSLLTGLEQYF. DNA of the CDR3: TGTGCCAGCAGCTTGCTGACAGGGCTCGAGCAGTACTTC.

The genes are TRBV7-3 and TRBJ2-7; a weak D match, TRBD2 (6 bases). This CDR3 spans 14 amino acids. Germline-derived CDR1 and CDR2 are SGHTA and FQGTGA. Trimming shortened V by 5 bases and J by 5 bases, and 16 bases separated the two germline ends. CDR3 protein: CASSLGAGGDEQYF. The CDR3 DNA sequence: TGTGCCAGCAGCCTAGGGGCGGGCGGGGACGAGCAGTACTTC.

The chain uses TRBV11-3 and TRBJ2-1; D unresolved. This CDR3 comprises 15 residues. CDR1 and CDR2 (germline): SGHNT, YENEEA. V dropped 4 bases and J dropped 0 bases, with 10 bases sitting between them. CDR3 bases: TGTGCCAGCAGCTCCTATACGAGCTCCTACAATGAGCAGTTCTTC. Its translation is CASSSYTSSYNEQFF.

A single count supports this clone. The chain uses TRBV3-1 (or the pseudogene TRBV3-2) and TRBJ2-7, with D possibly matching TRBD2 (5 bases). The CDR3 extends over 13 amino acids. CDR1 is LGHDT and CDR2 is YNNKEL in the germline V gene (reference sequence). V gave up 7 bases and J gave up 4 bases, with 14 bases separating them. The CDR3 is CASKFNEGYEQYF. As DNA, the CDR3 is TGTGCCAGCAAATTTAACGAGGGATACGAGCAGTACTTC.

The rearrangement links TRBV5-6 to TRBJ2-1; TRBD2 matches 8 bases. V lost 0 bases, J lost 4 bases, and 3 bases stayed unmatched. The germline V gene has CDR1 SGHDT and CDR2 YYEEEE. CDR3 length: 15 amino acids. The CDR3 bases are TGTGCCAGCAGCTTGGCCGGGAGGGAATACAATGAGCAGTTCTTC. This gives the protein CASSLAGREYNEQFF.

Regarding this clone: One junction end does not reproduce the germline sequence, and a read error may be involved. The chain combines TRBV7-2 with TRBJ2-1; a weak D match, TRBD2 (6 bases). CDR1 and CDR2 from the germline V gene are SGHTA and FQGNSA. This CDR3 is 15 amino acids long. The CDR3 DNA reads TGTGCCAGCAGCTATCTAGGGGACTCCGACAATGAGCAGTTCTTC. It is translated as CASSYLGDSDNEQFF.

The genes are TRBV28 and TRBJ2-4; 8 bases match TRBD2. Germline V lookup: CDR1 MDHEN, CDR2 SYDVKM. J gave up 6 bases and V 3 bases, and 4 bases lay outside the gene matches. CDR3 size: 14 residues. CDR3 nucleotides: TGTGCCAGCAGTTTCCAGACTAGCGTAAACATTCAGTACTTC. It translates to CASSFQTSVNIQYF.

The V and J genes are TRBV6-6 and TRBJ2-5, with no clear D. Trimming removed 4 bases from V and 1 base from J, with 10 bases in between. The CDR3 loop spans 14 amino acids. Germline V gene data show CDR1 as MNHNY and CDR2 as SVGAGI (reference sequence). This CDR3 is CASSWAGSQETQYF. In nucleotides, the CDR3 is TGTGCCAGCAGTTGGGCAGGCTCCCAAGAGACCCAGTACTTC.

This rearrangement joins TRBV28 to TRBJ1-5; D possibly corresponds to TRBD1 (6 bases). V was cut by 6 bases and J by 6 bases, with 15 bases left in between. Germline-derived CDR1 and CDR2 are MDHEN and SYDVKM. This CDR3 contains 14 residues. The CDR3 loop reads CASSPAPGAQPQHF. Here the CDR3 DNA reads TGTGCCAGCAGCCCAGCCCCAGGGGCTCAGCCCCAGCATTTT.

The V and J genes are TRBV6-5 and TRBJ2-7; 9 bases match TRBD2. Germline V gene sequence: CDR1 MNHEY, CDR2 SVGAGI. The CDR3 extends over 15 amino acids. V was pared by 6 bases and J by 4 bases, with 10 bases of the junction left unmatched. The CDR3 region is CASSFLAGDGYEQYF. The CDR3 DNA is TGTGCCAGCAGCTTCTTAGCGGGAGATGGGTACGAGCAGTACTTC.

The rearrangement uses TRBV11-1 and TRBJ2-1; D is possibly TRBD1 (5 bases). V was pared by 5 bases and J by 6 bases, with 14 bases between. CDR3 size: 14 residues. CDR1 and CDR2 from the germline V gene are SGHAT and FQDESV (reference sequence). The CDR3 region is CASSPRAGLNEQFF. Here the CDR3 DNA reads TGTGCCAGCAGCCCTCGGGCAGGGCTCAATGAGCAGTTCTTC.

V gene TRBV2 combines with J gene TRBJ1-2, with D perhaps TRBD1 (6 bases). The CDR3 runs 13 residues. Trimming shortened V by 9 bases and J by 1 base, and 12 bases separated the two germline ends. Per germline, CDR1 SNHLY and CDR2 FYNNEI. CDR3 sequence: CARTGHLNYGYTF. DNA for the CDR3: TGTGCCAGAACGGGACACCTTAACTATGGCTACACCTTC.

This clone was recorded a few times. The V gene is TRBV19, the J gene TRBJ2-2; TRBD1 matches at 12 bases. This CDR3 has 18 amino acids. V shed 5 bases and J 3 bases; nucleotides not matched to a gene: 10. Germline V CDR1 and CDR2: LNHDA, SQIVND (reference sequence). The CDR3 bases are TGTGCCAGTAGTCGGTCCGGGACAGGGGGCTTGTACACCGGGGAGCTGTTTTTT. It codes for CASSRSGTGGLYTGELFF. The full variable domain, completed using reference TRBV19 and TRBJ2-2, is DGGITQSPKYLFRKEGQNVTLSCEQNLNHDAMYWYRQDPGQGLRLIYYSQIVNDFQKGDIAEGYSVSREKKESFPLTVTSAQKNPTAFYLCASSRSGTGGLYTGELFFGEGSRLTVL.

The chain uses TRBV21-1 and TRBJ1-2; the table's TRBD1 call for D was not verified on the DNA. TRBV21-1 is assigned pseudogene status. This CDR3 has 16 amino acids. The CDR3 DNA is TGTGCCAGCAGCTCCCTACAGGCCAGGGTAGACTATGGCTACACCTTC. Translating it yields CASSSLQARVDYGYTF.

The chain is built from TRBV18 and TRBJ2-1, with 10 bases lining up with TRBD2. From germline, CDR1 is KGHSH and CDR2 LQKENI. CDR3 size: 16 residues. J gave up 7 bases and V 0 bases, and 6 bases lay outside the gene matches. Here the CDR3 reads CASSPPSLAGVNEQFF. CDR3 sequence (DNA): TGTGCCAGCTCACCACCTAGCCTAGCGGGAGTTAATGAGCAGTTCTTC.

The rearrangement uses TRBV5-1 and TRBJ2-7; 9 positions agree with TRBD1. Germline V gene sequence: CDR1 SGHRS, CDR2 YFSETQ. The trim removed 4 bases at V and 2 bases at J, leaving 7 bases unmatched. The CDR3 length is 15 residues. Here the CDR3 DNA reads TGCGCCAGCAGCGTAGGGACAGGGCCCACCTACGAGCAGTACTTC. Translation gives CASSVGTGPTYEQYF.

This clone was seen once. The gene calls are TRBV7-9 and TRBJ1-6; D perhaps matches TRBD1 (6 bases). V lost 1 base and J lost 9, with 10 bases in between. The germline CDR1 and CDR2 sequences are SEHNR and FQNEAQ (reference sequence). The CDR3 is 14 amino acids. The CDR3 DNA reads TGTGCCAGCAGCTTAGAAGTAGGGGGTTCACCCCTCCACTTT. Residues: CASSLEVGGSPLHF.

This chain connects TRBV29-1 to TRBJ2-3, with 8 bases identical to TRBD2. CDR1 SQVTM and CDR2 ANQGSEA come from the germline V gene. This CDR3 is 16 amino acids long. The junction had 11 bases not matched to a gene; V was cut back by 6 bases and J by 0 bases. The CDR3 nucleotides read TGCAGCGTCGACTCACCGGGACTAGGGAGCACAGATACGCAGTATTTT. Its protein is CSVDSPGLGSTDTQYF.